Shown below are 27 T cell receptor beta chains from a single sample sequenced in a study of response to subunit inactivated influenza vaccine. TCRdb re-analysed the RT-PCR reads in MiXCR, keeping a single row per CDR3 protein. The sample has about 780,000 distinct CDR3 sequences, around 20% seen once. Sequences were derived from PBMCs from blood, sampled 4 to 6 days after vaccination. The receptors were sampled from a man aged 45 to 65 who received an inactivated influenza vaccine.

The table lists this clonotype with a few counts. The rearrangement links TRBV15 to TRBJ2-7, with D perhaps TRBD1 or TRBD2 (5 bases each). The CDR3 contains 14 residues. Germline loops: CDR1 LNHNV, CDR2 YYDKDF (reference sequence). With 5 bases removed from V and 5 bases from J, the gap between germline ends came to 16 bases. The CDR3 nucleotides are TGTGCCACCAGCCCCGCCGGGGCGTTCGACGAGCAGTACTTC. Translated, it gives CATSPAGAFDEQYF.

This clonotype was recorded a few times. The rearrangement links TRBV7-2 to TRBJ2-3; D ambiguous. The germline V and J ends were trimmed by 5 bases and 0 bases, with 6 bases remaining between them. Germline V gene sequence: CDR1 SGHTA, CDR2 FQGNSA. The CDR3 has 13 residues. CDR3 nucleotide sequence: TGTGCCAGCAGCGACGTAAGCACAGATACGCAGTATTTT. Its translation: CASSDVSTDTQYF.

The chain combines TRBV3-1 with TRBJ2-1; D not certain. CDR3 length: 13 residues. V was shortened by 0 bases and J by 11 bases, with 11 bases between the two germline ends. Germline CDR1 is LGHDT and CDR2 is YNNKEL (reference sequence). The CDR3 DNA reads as TGTGCCAGCAGCCAAGAAACGGTGGTGAAGCAGTTCTTC. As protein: CASSQETVVKQFF.

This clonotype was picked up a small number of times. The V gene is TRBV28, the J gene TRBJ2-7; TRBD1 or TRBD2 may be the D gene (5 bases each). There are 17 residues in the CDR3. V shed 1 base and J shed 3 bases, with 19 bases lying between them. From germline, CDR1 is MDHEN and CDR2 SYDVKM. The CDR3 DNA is TGTGCCAGCAGTTTATTATCTTTGGGGACGGAAAACTACGAGCAGTACTTC. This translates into CASSLLSLGTENYEQYF. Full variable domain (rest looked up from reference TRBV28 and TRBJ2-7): DVKVTQSSRYLVKRTGEKVFLECVQDMDHENMFWYRQDPGLGLRLIYFSYDVKMKEKGDIPEGYSVSREKKERFSLILESASTNQTSMYLCASSLLSLGTENYEQYFGPGTRLTVT.

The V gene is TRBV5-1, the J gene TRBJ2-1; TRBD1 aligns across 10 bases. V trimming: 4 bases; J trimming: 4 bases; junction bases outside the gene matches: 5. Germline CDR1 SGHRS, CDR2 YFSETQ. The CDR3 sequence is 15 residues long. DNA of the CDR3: TGCGCCAGCAGCAAGGGACAGGGGAGTTACAATGAGCAGTTCTTC. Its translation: CASSKGQGSYNEQFF.

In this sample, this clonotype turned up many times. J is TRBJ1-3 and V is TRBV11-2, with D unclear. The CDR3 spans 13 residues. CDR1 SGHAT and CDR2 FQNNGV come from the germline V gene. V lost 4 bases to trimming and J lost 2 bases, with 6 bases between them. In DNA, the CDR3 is TGTGCCAGCAGCTCTAGCCCTGGAAACACCATATATTTT. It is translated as CASSSSPGNTIYF.

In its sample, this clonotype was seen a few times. The CDR3 sequence is CASSFSYFYNEQFF. The CDR3 bases are TGTGCCAGCAGCTTTTCCTACTTTTACAATGAGCAGTTCTTC. V is TRBV7-9 and J is TRBJ2-1; no definite D call. Trimming removed 3 bases from V and 4 bases from J, with 10 bases in between. From germline, CDR1 is SEHNR and CDR2 FQNEAQ (reference sequence). This CDR3 has 14 residues.

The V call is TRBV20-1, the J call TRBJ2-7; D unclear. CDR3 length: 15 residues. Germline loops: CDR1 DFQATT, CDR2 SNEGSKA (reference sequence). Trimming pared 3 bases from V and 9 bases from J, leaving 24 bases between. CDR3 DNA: TGCAGTGCTAGGGTCGAAGCAGACCCCCGGTGGGGGCAGTACTTC. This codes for CSARVEADPRWGQYF.

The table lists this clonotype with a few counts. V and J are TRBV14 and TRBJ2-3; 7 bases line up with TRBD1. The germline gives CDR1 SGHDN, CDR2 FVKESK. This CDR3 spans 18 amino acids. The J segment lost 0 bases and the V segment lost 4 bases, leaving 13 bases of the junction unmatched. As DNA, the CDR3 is TGTGCCAGCAGCCGAAGCACGACCTCGGACAGGAGCACAGATACGCAGTATTTT. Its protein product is CASSRSTTSDRSTDTQYF.

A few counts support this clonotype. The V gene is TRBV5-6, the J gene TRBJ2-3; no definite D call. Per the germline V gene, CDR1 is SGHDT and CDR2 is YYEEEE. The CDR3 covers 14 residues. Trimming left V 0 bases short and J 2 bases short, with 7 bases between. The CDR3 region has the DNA TGTGCCAGCAGCTTGGGAACCTACACAGATACGCAGTATTTT. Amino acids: CASSLGTYTDTQYF.

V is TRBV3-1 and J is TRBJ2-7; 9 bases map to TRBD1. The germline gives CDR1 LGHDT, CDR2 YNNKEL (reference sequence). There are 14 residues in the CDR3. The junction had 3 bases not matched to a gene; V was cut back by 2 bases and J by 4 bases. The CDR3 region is CASSQIQGAYEQYF. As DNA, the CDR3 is TGTGCCAGCAGCCAAATACAGGGGGCTTACGAGCAGTACTTC.

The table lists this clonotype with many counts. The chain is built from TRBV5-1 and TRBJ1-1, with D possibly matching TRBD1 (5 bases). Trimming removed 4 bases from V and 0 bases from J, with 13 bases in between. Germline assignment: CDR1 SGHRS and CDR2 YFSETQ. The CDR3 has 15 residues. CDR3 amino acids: CASSPGSRMNTEAFF. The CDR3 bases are TGCGCCAGCAGCCCAGGGAGCAGAATGAACACTGAAGCTTTCTTT.

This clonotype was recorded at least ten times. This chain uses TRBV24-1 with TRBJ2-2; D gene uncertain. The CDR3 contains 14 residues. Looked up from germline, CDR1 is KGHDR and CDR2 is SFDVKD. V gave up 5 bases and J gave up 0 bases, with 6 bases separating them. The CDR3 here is CATSVGPNTGELFF. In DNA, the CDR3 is TGTGCCACCAGTGTAGGTCCGAACACCGGGGAGCTGTTTTTT.

The CDR3 DNA reads TGCAGTGCTAGAGTTTTCGGGGTCTCTGGGGCCAACGTCCTGACTTTC. Translating it yields CSARVFGVSGANVLTF. This chain joins TRBV20-1 and TRBJ2-6, with D perhaps matching TRBD2 (5 bases). The CDR3 spans 16 residues. CDR1 and CDR2 (germline): DFQATT, SNEGSKA (reference sequence). The germline V and J ends were trimmed by 1 base and 0 bases, with 10 bases remaining between them.

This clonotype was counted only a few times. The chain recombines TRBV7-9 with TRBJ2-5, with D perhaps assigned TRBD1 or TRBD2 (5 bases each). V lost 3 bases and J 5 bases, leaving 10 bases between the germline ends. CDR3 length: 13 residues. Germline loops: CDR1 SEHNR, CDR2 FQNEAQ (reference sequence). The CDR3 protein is CASSFPWGETQYF. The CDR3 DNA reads TGTGCCAGCAGCTTTCCCTGGGGGGAGACCCAGTACTTC.

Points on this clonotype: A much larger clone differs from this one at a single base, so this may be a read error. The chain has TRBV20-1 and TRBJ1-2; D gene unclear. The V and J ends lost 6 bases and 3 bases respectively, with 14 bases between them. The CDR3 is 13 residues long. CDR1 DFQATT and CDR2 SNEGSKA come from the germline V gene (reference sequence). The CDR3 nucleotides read TGCAGTGCCGAGCGTAGAGACGACTATGGCTACACCTTC. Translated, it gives CSAERRDDYGYTF.

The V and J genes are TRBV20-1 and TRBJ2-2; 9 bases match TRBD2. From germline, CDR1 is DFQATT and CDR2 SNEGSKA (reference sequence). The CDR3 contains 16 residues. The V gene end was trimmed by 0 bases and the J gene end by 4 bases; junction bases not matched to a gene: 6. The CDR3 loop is CSARDPRGGGTGELFF. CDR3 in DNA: TGCAGTGCTAGAGATCCGCGCGGGGGGGGCACCGGGGAGCTGTTTTTT.

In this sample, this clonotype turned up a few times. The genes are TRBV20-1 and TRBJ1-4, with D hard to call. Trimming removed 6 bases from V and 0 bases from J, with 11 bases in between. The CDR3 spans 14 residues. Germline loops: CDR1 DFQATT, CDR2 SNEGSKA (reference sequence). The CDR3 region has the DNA TGCAGTGCGTCCGGCGGGGCAACTAATGAAAAACTGTTTTTT. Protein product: CSASGGATNEKLFF.

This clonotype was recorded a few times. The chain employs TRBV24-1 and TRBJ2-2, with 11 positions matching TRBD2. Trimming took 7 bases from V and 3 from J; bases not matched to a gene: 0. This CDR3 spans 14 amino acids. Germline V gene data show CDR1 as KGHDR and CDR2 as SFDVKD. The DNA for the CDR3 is TGTGCCACCAGACTAGCGGGAGACACCGGGGAGCTGTTTTTT. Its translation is CATRLAGDTGELFF.

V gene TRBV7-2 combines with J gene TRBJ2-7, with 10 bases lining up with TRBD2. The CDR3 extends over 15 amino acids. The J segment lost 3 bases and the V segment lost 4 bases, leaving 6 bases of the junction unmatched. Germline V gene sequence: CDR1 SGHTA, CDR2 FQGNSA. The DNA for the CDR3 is TGTGCCAGCAGCTCGTCTAGCGGGAGTTTCTACGAGCAGTACTTC. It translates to CASSSSSGSFYEQYF.

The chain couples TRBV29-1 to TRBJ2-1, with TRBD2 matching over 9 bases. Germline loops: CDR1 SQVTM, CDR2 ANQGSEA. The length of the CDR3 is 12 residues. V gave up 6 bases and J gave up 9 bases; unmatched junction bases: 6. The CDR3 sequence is CSVKGLAGEQFF. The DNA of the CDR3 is TGCAGCGTCAAGGGACTAGCCGGTGAGCAGTTCTTC.

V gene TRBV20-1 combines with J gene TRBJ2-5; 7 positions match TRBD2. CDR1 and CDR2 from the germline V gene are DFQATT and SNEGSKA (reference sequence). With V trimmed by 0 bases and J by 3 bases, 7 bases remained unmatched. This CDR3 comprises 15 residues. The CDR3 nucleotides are TGCAGTGCTAGAGATCGGGCTAGCGGAAAAGAGACCCAGTACTTC. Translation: CSARDRASGKETQYF.

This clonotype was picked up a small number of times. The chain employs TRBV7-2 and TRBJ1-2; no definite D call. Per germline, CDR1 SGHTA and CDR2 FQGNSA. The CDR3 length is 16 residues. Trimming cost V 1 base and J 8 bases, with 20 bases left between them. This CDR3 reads CASSLGAGPNSMGYTF. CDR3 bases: TGTGCCAGCAGCTTAGGGGCTGGTCCTAACTCTATGGGCTACACCTTC.

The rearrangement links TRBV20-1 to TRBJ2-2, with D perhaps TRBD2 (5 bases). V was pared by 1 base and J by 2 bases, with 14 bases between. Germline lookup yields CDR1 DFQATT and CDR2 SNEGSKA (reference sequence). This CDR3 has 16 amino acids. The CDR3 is CSARVFRGRNTGELFF. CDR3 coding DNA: TGCAGTGCTAGAGTTTTTCGCGGGCGAAACACCGGGGAGCTGTTTTTT.

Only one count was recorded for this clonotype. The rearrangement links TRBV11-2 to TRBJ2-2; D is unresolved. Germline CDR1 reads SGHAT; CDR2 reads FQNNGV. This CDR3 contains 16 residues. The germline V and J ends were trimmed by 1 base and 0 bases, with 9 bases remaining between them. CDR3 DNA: TGTGCCAGCAGCTTAGTTTTTGGGACGAACACCGGGGAGCTGTTTTTT. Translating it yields CASSLVFGTNTGELFF.

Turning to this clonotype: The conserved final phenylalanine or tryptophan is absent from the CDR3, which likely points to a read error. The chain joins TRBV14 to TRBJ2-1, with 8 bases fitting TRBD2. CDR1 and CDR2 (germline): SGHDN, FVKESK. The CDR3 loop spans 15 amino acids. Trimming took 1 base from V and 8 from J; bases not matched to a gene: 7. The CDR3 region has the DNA TGTGCCAGCAGCCAAGGGGTCGGGAGGGCCCATGAGCAGTTCCTC. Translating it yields CASSQGVGRAHEQFL.

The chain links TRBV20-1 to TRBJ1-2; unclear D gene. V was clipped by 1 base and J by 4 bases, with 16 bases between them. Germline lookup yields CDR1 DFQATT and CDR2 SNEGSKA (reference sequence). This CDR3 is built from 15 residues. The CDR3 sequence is CSARVVPAGSYGYTF. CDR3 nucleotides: TGCAGTGCTAGAGTAGTTCCGGCCGGGAGCTATGGCTACACCTTC.